This T cell receptor beta chain was sequenced for a study of early stage breast cancer tumors. Overall study context: ER+/PR+/HER2- status applied to about 70% of the 16 invasive breast tumors. Each sample averaged around 10-fold read coverage. Overall study results and limits: Compared with adjacent normal breast tissue, tumors showed around 2.7-fold greater T cell density and higher clonality. Unsorted bulk genomic DNA sequencing lacked pairing and functional marker data.

TCRdb's table, derived via immunoSEQ multiplex PCR, lists solely in-frame clones and lacks some. The sample holds around 53,000 clones, about nine tenths seen once. In regard to this clone: Its antigen is still unknown.

Looked up from germline, CDR1 is SGHAT and CDR2 is FQNNGV. V was shortened by 3 bases and J by 5 bases, with 20 bases between the two germline ends. The CDR3 is 17 amino acids. This TCR was sampled from a person aged 65-85 years with breast cancer. The sequencing sample was made of blood. This chain links TRBV11-2 with TRBJ2-1; D might be TRBD2 (7 bases). CDR3 sequence reads: CASSFVGRGAADNEQFF. The DNA of the CDR3 is TGTGCCAGCAGCTTCGTGGGACGGGGGGCCGCAGACAATGAGCAGTTCTTC.